This TCR beta chain was profiled in a study of shared clonotypes between healthy human individuals. TCRdb's copy holds only in-frame clones and misses some; the assay was immunoSEQ multiplex PCR. The table has 550,000 to 650,000 clones, approximately 96% seen once. It was CD45RO-negative cells, positively selected for CCR7, that made up naive CD8 cells, with terminally differentiated effector memory CD45RA+ cells excluded. Sequenced: naive CD8+ T cells sorted from blood. This sequence was found in a woman aged 25 to 39 in good health.

The CDR3 loop reads CASSVWDASNQPQHF. The DNA of the CDR3 is TGTGCCAGCAGTGTTTGGGATGCTAGCAATCAGCCCCAGCATTTT. J is TRBJ1-5 and V is TRBV6-1; D remains ambiguous. The CDR3 runs to 15 residues. The V gene's germline CDR1 is MNHNS and CDR2 SASEGT. V was shortened by 4 bases and J by 0 bases, with 10 bases between the two germline ends.